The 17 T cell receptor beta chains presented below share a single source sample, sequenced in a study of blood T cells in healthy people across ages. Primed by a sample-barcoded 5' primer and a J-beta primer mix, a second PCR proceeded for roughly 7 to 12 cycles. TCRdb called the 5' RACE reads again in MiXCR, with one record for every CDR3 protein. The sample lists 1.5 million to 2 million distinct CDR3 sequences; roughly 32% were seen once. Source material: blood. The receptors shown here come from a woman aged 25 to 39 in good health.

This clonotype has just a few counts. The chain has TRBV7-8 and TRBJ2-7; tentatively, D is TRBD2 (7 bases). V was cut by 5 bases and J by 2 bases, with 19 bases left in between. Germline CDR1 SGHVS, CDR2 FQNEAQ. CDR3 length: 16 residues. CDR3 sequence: CASSPSVAGATYEQYF. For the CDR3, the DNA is TGTGCCAGCAGCCCTTCTGTGGCGGGGGCCACCTACGAGCAGTACTTC.

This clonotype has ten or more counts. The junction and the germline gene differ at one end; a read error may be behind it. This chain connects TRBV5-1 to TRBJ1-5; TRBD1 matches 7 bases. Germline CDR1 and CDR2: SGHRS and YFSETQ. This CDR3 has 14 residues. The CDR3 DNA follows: TGTGCCAGCAGTCCCGGGACAGGCAATCAGCCCCAGCATTTT. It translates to CASSPGTGNQPQHF.

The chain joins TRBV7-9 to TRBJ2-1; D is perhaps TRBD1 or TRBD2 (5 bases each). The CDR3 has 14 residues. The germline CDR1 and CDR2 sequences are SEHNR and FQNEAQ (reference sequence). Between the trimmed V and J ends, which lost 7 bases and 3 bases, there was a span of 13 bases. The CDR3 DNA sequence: TGTGCCAGCACCCGGGACGGGGACTACAATGAGCAGTTCTTC. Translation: CASTRDGDYNEQFF.

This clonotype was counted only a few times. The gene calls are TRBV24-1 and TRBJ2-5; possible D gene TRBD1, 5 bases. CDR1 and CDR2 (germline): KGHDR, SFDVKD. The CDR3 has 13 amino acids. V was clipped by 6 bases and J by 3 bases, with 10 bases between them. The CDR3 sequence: CATSQGSKETQYF. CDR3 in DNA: TGTGCCACCAGTCAGGGCAGTAAAGAGACCCAGTACTTC.

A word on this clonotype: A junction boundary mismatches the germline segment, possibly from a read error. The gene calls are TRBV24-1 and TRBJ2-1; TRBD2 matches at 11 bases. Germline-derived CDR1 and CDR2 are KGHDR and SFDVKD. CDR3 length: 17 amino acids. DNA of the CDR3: TGTGCCACCAGTGATTCCGTAGCGGGAGGGCCTTACAATGGGCAGTTCTTC. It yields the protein CATSDSVAGGPYNGQFF.

The CDR3 loop is CASSLAAGRPEQFF. The CDR3 region has the DNA TGTGCCAGCAGCTTAGCAGCGGGACGTCCTGAGCAGTTCTTC. The V call is TRBV7-9, the J call TRBJ2-1, with 7 positions matching TRBD2. CDR3 size: 14 residues. V lost 0 bases and J lost 9; bases outside the gene matches: 5. Looked up from germline, CDR1 is SEHNR and CDR2 is FQNEAQ (reference sequence).

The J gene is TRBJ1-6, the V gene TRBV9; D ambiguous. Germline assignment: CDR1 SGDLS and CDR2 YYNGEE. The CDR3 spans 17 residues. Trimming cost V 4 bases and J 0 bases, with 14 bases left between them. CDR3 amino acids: CASSPRVKSSYNSPLHF. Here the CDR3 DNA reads TGTGCCAGCAGCCCTAGGGTTAAGAGCTCCTATAATTCACCCCTCCACTTT. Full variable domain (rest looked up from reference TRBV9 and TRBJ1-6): DSGVTQTPKHLITATGQRVTLRCSPRSGDLSVYWYQQSLDQGLQFLIQYYNGEERAKGNILERFSAQQFPDLHSELNLSSLELGDSALYFCASSPRVKSSYNSPLHFGNGTRLTVT.

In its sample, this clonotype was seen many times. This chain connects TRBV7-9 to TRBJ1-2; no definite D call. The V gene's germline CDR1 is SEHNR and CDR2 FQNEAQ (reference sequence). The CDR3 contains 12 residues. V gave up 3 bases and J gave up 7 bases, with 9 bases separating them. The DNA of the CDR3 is TGTGCCAGCAGCTTGGGAGGTGGTGGCTACACCTTC. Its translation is CASSLGGGGYTF.

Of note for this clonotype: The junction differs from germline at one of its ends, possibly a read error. The CDR3 DNA follows: TGCAGTGCCAGAGATGTTGGCGCAGAGACCTACGAGCAGTACTTC. This gives the protein CSARDVGAETYEQYF. This chain joins TRBV20-1 and TRBJ2-7; D gene uncertain. Germline V gives CDR1 DFQATT, CDR2 SNEGSKA (reference sequence). This CDR3 has 15 residues.

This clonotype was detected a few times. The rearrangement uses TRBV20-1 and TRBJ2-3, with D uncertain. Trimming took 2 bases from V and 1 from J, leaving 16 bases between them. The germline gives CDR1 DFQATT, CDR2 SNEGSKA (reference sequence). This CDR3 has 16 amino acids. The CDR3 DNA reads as TGCAGTGCTAGACCGCGGCGGCGCCTCGGCACAGATACGCAGTATTTT. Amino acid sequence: CSARPRRRLGTDTQYF.

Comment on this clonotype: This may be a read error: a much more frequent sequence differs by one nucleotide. DNA for the CDR3: TGCAGTGCCATGCGTACTAGCGGGAGGGGAGAGACCCAGTACTTC. Translating gives CSAMRTSGRGETQYF. The chain uses TRBV20-1 and TRBJ2-7; the match to TRBD2 covers 13 bases. Near its end, the DNA agrees better with TRBJ2-5, so the J call may be wrong. CDR1 is DFQATT, CDR2 SNEGSKA, per germline (reference sequence). The CDR3 has 15 residues.

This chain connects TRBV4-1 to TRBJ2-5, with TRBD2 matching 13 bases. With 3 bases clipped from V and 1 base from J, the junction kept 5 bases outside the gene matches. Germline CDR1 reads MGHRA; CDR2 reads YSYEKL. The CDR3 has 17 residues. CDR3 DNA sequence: TGCGCCAGCAGCCATCGAGGGACTAGCGGGATCCAAGAGACCCAGTACTTC. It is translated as CASSHRGTSGIQETQYF.

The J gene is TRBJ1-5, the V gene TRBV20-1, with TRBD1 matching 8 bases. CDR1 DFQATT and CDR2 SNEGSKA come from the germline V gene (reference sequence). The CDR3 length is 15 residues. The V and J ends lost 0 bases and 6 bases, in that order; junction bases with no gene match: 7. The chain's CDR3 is CSAREGTGGGQPQHF. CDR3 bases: TGCAGTGCTAGAGAAGGTACAGGGGGGGGTCAGCCCCAGCATTTT.

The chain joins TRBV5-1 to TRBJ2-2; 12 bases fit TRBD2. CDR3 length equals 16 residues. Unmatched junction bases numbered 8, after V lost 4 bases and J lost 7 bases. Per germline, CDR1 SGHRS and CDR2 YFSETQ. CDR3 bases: TGCGCCAGCAGCCCTAGACTAGCGGGAGAGGTCGGGGAGCTGTTTTTT. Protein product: CASSPRLAGEVGELFF.

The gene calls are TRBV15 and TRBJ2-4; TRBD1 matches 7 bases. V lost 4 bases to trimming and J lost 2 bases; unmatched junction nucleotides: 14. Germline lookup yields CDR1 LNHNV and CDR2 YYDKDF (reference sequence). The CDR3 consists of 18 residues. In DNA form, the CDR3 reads TGTGCCACCAGCATGGGGACAGCCGTCTACCTAACCAAAAACATTCAGTACTTC. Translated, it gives CATSMGTAVYLTKNIQYF.

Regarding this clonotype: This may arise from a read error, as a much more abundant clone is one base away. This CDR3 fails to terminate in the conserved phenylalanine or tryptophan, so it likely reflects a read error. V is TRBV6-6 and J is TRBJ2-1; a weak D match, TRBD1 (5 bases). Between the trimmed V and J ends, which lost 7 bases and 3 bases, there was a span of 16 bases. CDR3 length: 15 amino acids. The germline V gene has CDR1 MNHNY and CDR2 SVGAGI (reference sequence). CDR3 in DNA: TGTGCCAGCATCGTGGGGCCAGGTGGCTACAATGAGCAGTTCGTC. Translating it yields CASIVGPGGYNEQFV.

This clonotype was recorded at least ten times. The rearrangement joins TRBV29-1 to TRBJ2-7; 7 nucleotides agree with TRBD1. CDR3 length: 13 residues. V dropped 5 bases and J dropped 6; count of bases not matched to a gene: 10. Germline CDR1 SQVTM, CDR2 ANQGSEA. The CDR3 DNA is TGCAGCGTTCACAATCCTACAGGGGCCGAGCAGTACTTC. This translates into CSVHNPTGAEQYF.